A single sample is the source of the 18 T cell receptor beta chains below, sequenced in a study of blood T cell repertoires in COVID-19. Repertoires were generated with immunoSEQ multiplex PCR, while TCRdb's copy carries only in-frame clones and drops some. The repertoire holds fewer than 300,000 clones, 85% seen once, with roughly 5% in the top ten. Sequenced input: peripheral blood. Receptor source: a man aged 45-65 years with active or convalescent COVID-19.

The chain is built from TRBV5-1 and TRBJ2-1, with 12 bases lining up with TRBD2. CDR3 length equals 17 residues. V lost 4 bases and J lost 8; bases outside the gene matches: 13. CDR1 SGHRS and CDR2 YFSETQ come from the germline V gene. In nucleotides, the CDR3 is TGCGCCAGCAGCGCCCCTAGCGGGAGGGCCCAAACCGATGAGCAGTTCTTC. Translating it yields CASSAPSGRAQTDEQFF.

This clone has only one observation. The identical CDR3 is also encoded by other nucleotide sequences in the sample. The chain joins TRBV7-9 to TRBJ1-2; perhaps TRBD1 as D (5 bases). Per germline, CDR1 SEHNR and CDR2 FQNEAQ (reference sequence). The CDR3 is 13 amino acids. V shed 5 bases and J shed 2 bases, with 9 bases lying between them. The CDR3 reads CASSPDSNYGYTF. DNA of the CDR3: TGTGCCAGCAGCCCAGACAGCAACTATGGCTACACCTTC.

The rearrangement uses TRBV5-4 and TRBJ2-7; a possible D gene is TRBD1 (6 bases). The CDR3 is made up of 13 amino acids. Germline assignment: CDR1 SGHNT and CDR2 YYREEE (reference sequence). V gave up 4 bases and J gave up 4 bases, with 12 bases separating them. CDR3 sequence reads: CASSDRFSYEQYF. CDR3 in DNA: TGTGCCAGCAGCGACAGGTTTTCTTACGAGCAGTACTTC.

The rearrangement links TRBV19 to TRBJ2-1, with 11 bases that match TRBD2. CDR3 length: 13 residues. V lost 6 bases and J lost 14; bases outside the gene matches: 9. CDR1 is LNHDA, CDR2 SQIVND, per germline (reference sequence). Here the CDR3 reads CASRGLAVGLEFF. Written as DNA, the CDR3 is TGTGCCAGTAGGGGACTAGCGGTGGGGTTGGAGTTCTTC.

The V gene is TRBV19, the J gene TRBJ1-5; D possibly corresponds to TRBD1 (6 bases). Germline CDR1 and CDR2: LNHDA and SQIVND (reference sequence). CDR3 length: 15 amino acids. V was pared by 6 bases and J by 3 bases, with 15 bases between. The CDR3 spells CASSEQGITNQPQHF. CDR3 DNA: TGTGCCAGTAGCGAACAGGGAATAACCAATCAGCCCCAGCATTTT. Based on the CDR3 plus reference TRBV19 and TRBJ1-5, the full variable domain is DGGITQSPKYLFRKEGQNVTLSCEQNLNHDAMYWYRQDPGQGLRLIYYSQIVNDFQKGDIAEGYSVSREKKESFPLTVTSAQKNPTAFYLCASSEQGITNQPQHFGDGTRLSIL.

On this clone itself: The sample carries other DNA sequences with the same CDR3. The chain uses TRBV5-1 and TRBJ1-2; tentatively, D is TRBD1 (5 bases). Germline CDR1 reads SGHRS; CDR2 reads YFSETQ. Trimming took off 0 bases at V and 3 bases at J, with 6 bases between the two ends. The CDR3 is 13 residues long. The CDR3 here is CASSLETDYGYTF. The CDR3 DNA follows: TGCGCCAGCAGCTTGGAGACAGACTATGGCTACACCTTC.

The chain carries TRBV28 and TRBJ2-5, with D possibly matching TRBD2 (6 bases). Trimming pared 2 bases from V and 1 base from J, leaving 14 bases between. Per germline, CDR1 MDHEN and CDR2 SYDVKM. The CDR3 covers 16 residues. CDR3 sequence reads: CASSLRRAISQETQYF. The DNA of the CDR3 is TGTGCCAGCAGTTTAAGGAGGGCCATTTCCCAAGAGACCCAGTACTTC.

The rearrangement links TRBV6-5 to TRBJ1-6, with D perhaps TRBD1 (5 bases). Germline-derived CDR1 and CDR2 are MNHEY and SVGAGI. V was shortened by 7 bases and J by 8 bases, with 18 bases between the two germline ends. The CDR3 length is 15 residues. DNA for the CDR3: TGTGCCAGCACCAGGGAGGAGACCAGGGATTCACCCCTCCACTTT. Protein sequence: CASTREETRDSPLHF.

The rearrangement links TRBV5-8 to TRBJ1-4; a weak D match, TRBD1 (5 bases). The germline V and J ends were trimmed by 3 bases and 8 bases, with 11 bases remaining between them. Per germline, CDR1 SGHTS and CDR2 YDEGEE. The CDR3 totals 13 residues. CDR3 sequence reads: CASSSGIGEKLFF. The CDR3, as DNA: TGTGCCAGCAGCTCAGGGATAGGAGAAAAACTGTTTTTT.

In DNA form, the CDR3 reads TGTGCCAGCAGCCAACATTATGGACAGGGGAACTATGGCTACACCTTC. Its translation is CASSQHYGQGNYGYTF. The chain combines TRBV3-1 (or the pseudogene TRBV3-2) with TRBJ1-2, with 9 nucleotides matching TRBD1. Trimming took 2 bases from V and 2 from J; bases not matched to a gene: 6. CDR3 length: 16 amino acids. The germline V gene encodes CDR1 LGHDT and CDR2 YNNKEL (reference sequence).

This clone was recorded once. The CDR3: CASSSPGTGNSPLHF. DNA of the CDR3: TGTGCCAGCAGTTCCCCCGGGACAGGAAATTCACCCCTCCACTTT. The rearrangement links TRBV28 to TRBJ1-6, with TRBD1 identical over 8 bases. The CDR3 sequence is 15 residues long. The germline CDR1 and CDR2 sequences are MDHEN and SYDVKM. The V segment lost 4 bases and the J segment 7 bases; nucleotides outside the gene matches: 6. The full variable domain, in which reference TRBV28 and TRBJ1-6 provide the parts outside the CDR3, is DVKVTQSSRYLVKRTGEKVFLECVQDMDHENMFWYRQDPGLGLRLIYFSYDVKMKEKGDIPEGYSVSREKKERFSLILESASTNQTSMYLCASSSPGTGNSPLHFGNGTRLTVT.

V gene TRBV4-1 combines with J gene TRBJ1-6; no definite D call. The V end was cut by 4 bases, the J end by 7 bases, with 14 bases between. This CDR3 is built from 15 residues. Germline CDR1 is MGHRA and CDR2 is YSYEKL. This chain's CDR3 is CASSPREWPNSPLHF. The CDR3 DNA follows: TGCGCCAGCAGCCCCCGGGAGTGGCCGAATTCACCCCTCCACTTT.

The J gene is TRBJ2-2, the V gene TRBV11-3, with unresolved D. The CDR3 totals 11 residues. V lost 3 bases and J 8 bases, leaving 4 bases between the germline ends. In germline, CDR1 is SGHNT, CDR2 YENEEA. CDR3 sequence reads: CASSLEGELFF. The CDR3 DNA sequence: TGTGCCAGCAGCTTGGAGGGGGAGCTGTTTTTT.

The chain is built from TRBV6-2 or TRBV6-3 and TRBJ2-3, with D possibly matching TRBD1 (6 bases). The CDR3 consists of 14 residues. Looked up from germline, CDR1 is MNHEY and CDR2 is SVGEGT. Trimming stripped 6 bases from V and 2 bases from J, with 12 bases between. The CDR3 bases are TGTGCCAGCAGCCCCGGGACAACCACAGATACGCAGTATTTT. It specifies CASSPGTTTDTQYF.

The chain recombines TRBV28 with TRBJ2-7, with D possibly TRBD2 on 5 matching bases. Deletions cut 2 bases from V and 1 base from J, with 9 bases between. Germline CDR1 MDHEN, CDR2 SYDVKM. The CDR3 consists of 14 residues. The CDR3 loop reads CASSLGGLSYEQYF. The CDR3 DNA reads TGTGCCAGCAGTTTAGGCGGGCTGTCCTACGAGCAGTACTTC.

This clone is a singleton in its sample. The CDR3 reads CASSPAPTSRSYNEQFF. Written as DNA, the CDR3 is TGCGCCAGCAGCCCCGCCCCGACTAGCAGATCCTACAATGAGCAGTTCTTC. The J gene is TRBJ2-1, the V gene TRBV5-1, with 7 bases aligning to TRBD2. Germline CDR1 reads SGHRS; CDR2 reads YFSETQ. CDR3 length equals 17 residues. Trimming at V came to 4 bases and at J to 1 base, leaving 11 bases not matched to a gene.

The rearrangement uses TRBV6-5 and TRBJ2-3; a weak D match, TRBD2 (5 bases). Germline V gene data show CDR1 as MNHEY and CDR2 as SVGAGI. The CDR3 has 15 residues. V was clipped by 6 bases and J by 7 bases, with 20 bases between them. In DNA form, the CDR3 reads TGTGCCAGCAGCGGGGTGGCTAGCCTTCCTAATACGCAGTATTTT. Amino acids: CASSGVASLPNTQYF.

This chain connects TRBV28 to TRBJ2-2, with a weak D call TRBD2 (7 bases). This CDR3 is built from 15 residues. CDR1 is MDHEN, CDR2 SYDVKM, per germline. Between the trimmed V and J ends, which lost 2 bases and 5 bases, there was a span of 12 bases. Here the CDR3 reads CASSLEGEGTGELFF. For the CDR3, the DNA is TGTGCCAGCAGTTTAGAGGGGGAGGGGACCGGGGAGCTGTTTTTT. The whole variable domain, remainder taken from reference TRBV28 and TRBJ2-2, is DVKVTQSSRYLVKRTGEKVFLECVQDMDHENMFWYRQDPGLGLRLIYFSYDVKMKEKGDIPEGYSVSREKKERFSLILESASTNQTSMYLCASSLEGEGTGELFFGEGSRLTVL.